Listed here are 4 T cell receptor beta chains from one sample, sequenced in a study of shared clonotypes between healthy human individuals. Data came from immunoSEQ multiplex PCR; TCRdb stores just in-frame clones and leaves some out. The repertoire has 2 million or so clones, approximately 95% of them found once; the top ten carry 0.85% to 1.3%. Cells designated naive CD8 were CD45RO-negative and were positively selected for CCR7, with terminally differentiated effector memory CD45RA+ cells excluded. Sample: naive CD8+ T cells sorted from blood. The receptors here all came from a man between 18 and 29 years old in good health.

As to this clone: Other DNA sequences from this sample encode an identical CDR3 as well. The chain uses TRBV7-2 and TRBJ2-7; D is possibly TRBD1 (5 bases). V dropped 3 bases and J dropped 3 bases, with 12 bases sitting between them. The CDR3 spans 14 residues. The germline CDR1 and CDR2 sequences are SGHTA and FQGNSA. The CDR3 spells CASSFGLGVYEQYF. The CDR3 nucleotides are TGTGCCAGCAGCTTCGGCTTAGGGGTCTACGAGCAGTACTTC.

This clone was observed a single time. The chain uses TRBV30 and TRBJ1-3, with a tentative D call TRBD1 (5 bases). CDR3 size: 12 residues. The germline V gene has CDR1 GTSNPN and CDR2 SVGIG (reference sequence). V was clipped by 6 bases and J by 10 bases, with 16 bases between them. The CDR3 is CACPGPGTTIYF. In DNA, the CDR3 is TGTGCCTGTCCGGGACCCGGAACAACCATATATTTT.

V is TRBV5-6 and J is TRBJ2-1; 8 bases line up with TRBD2. CDR1 and CDR2 (germline): SGHDT, YYEEEE. CDR3 size: 14 residues. V trimming: 2 bases; J trimming: 7 bases; junction bases outside the gene matches: 5. In DNA, the CDR3 is TGTGCCAGCAGCTTAGAGACTAGCGTAAATGAGCAGTTCTTC. Translating gives CASSLETSVNEQFF.

V and J are TRBV2 and TRBJ2-3, with TRBD2 as a possible D gene (5 bases). Trimming removed 3 bases at V and 2 bases at J, with 15 bases between. Per the germline V gene, CDR1 is SNHLY and CDR2 is FYNNEI. The CDR3 length is 16 residues. Written as DNA, the CDR3 is TGTGCCAGCAGTGATGAGGATAACGGGGTCACAGATACGCAGTATTTT. This gives the protein CASSDEDNGVTDTQYF.